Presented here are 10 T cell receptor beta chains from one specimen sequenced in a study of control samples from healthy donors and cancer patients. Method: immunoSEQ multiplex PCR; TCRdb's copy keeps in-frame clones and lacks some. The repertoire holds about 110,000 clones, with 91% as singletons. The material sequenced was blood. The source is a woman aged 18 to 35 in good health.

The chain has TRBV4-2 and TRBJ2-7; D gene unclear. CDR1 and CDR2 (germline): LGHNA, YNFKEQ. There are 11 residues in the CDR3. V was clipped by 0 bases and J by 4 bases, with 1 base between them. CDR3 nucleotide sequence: TGTGCCAGCAGCCAAGATTACGAGCAGTACTTC. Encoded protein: CASSQDYEQYF.

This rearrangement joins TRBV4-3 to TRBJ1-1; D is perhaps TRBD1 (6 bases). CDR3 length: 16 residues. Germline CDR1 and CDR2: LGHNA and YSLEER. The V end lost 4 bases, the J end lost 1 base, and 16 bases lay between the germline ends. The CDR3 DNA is TGCGCCAGCAGCCTCCACACAGGAGGGGGGAACACTGAAGCTTTCTTT. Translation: CASSLHTGGGNTEAFF.

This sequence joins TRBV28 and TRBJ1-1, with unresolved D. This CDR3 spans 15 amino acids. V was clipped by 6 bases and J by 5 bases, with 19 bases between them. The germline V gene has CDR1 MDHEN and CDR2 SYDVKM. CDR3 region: CASSPGVGFWTEAFF. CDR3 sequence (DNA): TGTGCCAGCAGCCCTGGGGTCGGTTTTTGGACTGAAGCTTTCTTT.

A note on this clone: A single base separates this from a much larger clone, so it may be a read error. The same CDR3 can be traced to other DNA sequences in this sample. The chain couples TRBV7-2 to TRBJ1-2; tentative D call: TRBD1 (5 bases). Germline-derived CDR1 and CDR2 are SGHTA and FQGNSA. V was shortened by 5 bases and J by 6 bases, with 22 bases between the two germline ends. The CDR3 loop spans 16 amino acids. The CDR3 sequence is CASSRRTRNSEDGYTF. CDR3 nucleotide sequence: TGTGCCAGCAGCAGACGGACACGGAACAGTGAGGATGGCTACACCTTC.

The CDR3 DNA reads TGTGCCAGCTCTCAGAAGGACAGGGCGCACTATGGCTACACCTTC. It yields the protein CASSQKDRAHYGYTF. The chain couples TRBV5-4 to TRBJ1-2, with 8 bases aligning to TRBD1. V was pared by 7 bases and J by 3 bases, with 11 bases of the junction left unmatched. CDR1 and CDR2 from the germline V gene are SGHNT and YYREEE (reference sequence). This CDR3 is 15 amino acids long.

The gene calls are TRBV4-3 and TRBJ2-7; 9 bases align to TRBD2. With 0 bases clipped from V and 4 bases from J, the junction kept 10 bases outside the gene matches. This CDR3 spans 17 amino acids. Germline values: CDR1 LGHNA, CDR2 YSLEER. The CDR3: CASSQDTLREGPYEQYF. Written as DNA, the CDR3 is TGCGCCAGCAGCCAAGATACCTTGCGGGAGGGCCCTTACGAGCAGTACTTC.

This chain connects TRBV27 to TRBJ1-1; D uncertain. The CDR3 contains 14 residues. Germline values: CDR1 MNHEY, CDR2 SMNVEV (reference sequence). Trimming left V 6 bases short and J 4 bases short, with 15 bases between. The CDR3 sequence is CASSPEGIGTEAFF. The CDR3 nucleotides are TGTGCCAGCAGCCCCGAGGGCATCGGCACTGAAGCTTTCTTT.

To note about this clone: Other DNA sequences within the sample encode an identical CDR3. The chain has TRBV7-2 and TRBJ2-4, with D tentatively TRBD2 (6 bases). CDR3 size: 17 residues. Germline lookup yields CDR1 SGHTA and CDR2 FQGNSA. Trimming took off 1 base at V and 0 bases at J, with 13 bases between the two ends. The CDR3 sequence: CASSLGGGGLAKNIQYF. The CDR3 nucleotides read TGTGCCAGCAGCTTAGGAGGTGGGGGGTTAGCCAAAAACATTCAGTACTTC.

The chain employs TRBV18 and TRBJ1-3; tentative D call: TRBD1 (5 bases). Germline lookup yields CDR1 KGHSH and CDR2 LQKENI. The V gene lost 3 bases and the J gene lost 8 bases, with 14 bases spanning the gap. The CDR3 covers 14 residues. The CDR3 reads CASSPGSGGDTIYF. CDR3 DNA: TGTGCCAGCTCACCGGGAAGCGGAGGGGACACCATATATTTT.

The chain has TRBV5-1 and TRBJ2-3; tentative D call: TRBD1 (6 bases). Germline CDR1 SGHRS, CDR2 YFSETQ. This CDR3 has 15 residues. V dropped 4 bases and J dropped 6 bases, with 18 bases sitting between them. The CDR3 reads CASSIRVAGEDTQYF. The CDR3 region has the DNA TGCGCCAGCAGCATCCGGGTGGCAGGGGAGGATACGCAGTATTTT. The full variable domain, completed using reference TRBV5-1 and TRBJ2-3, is KAGVTQTPRYLIKTRGQQVTLSCSPISGHRSVSWYQQTPGQGLQFLFEYFSETQRNKGNFPGRFSGRQFSNSRSEMNVSTLELGDSALYLCASSIRVAGEDTQYFGPGTRLTVL.